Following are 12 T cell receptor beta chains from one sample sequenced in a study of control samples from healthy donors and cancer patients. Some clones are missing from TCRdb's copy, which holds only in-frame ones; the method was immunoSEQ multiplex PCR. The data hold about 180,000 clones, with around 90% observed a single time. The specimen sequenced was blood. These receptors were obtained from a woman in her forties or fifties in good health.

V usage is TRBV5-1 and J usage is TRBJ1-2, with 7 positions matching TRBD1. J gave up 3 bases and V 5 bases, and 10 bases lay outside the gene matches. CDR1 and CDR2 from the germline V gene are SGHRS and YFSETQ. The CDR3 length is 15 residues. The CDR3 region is CASRYDRAVDYGYTF. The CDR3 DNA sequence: TGCGCCAGCAGGTATGACAGGGCGGTTGACTATGGCTACACCTTC.

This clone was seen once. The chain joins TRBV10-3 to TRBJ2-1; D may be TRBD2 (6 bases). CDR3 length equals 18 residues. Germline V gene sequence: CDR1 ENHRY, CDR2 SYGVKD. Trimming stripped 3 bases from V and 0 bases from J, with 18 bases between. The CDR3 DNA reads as TGTGCCATCAGTGATCGGTCGCTAGCGAGGGGCTCCTACAATGAGCAGTTCTTC. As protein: CAISDRSLARGSYNEQFF.

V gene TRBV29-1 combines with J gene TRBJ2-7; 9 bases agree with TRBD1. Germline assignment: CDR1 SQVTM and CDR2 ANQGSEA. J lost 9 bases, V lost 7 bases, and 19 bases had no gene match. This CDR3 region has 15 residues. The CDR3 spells CSETGGRYLRGRQYF. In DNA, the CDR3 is TGCAGCGAGACAGGGGGTAGATACCTCCGGGGTCGGCAGTACTTC.

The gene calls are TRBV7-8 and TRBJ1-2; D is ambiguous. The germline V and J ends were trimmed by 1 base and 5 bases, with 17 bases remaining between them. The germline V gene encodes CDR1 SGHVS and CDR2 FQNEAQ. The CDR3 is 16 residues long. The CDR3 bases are TGTGCCAGCAGCTTAGTTTGGGGAGGCAGCTCTTATGGCTACACCTTC. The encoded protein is CASSLVWGGSSYGYTF. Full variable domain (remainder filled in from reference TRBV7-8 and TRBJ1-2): GAGVSQSPRYKVAKRGQDVALRCDPISGHVSLFWYQQALGQGPEFLTYFQNEAQLDKSGLPSDRFFAERPEGSVSTLKIQRTQQEDSAVYLCASSLVWGGSSYGYTFGSGTRLTVV.

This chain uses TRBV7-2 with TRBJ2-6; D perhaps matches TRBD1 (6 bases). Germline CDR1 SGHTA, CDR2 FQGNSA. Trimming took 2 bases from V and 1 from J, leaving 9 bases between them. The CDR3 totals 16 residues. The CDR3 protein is CASSLPTGSGANVLTF. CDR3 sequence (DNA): TGTGCCAGCAGCTTACCAACAGGGTCTGGGGCCAACGTCCTGACTTTC.

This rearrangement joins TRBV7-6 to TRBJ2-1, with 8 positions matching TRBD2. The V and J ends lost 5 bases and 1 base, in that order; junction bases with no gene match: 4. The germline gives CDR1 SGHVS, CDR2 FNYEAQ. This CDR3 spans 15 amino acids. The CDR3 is CASSDGGASYNEQFF. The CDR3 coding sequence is TGTGCCAGCAGCGACGGGGGGGCATCCTACAATGAGCAGTTCTTC.

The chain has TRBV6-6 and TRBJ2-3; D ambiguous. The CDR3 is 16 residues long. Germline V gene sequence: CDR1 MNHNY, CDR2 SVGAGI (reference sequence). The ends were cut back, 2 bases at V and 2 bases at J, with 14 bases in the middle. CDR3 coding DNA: TGTGCCAGCAGTTACAAAGTGAGCCTTCTCACAGATACGCAGTATTTT. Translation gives CASSYKVSLLTDTQYF.

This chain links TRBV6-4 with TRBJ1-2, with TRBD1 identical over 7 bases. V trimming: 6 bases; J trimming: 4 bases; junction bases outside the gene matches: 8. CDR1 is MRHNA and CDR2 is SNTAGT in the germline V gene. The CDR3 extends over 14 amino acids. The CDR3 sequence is CASSTSGGAYGYTF. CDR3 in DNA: TGTGCCAGCAGCACCTCAGGGGGGGCCTATGGCTACACCTTC.

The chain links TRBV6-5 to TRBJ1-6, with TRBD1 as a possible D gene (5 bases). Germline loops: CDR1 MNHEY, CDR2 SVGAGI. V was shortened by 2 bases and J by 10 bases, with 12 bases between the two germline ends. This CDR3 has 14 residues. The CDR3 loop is CASSYPRRGSPLHF. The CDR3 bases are TGTGCCAGCAGTTACCCCAGAAGGGGCTCACCCCTCCACTTT.

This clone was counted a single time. The CDR3 region has the DNA TGTGCCAGCAGCTTAGGGGATGGGTTAAGCACAGATACGCAGTATTTT. Translating gives CASSLGDGLSTDTQYF. The genes are TRBV11-2 and TRBJ2-3; D is uncertain. The CDR3 spans 16 residues. Looked up from germline, CDR1 is SGHAT and CDR2 is FQNNGV. Trimming left V 1 base short and J 0 bases short, with 11 bases between.

The CDR3 DNA is TGTGCCAGCAGTTACTCGGAATCAGATACGCAGTATTTT. It is translated as CASSYSESDTQYF. The chain combines TRBV6-6 with TRBJ2-3; D ambiguous. Trimming left V 0 bases short and J 4 bases short, with 5 bases between. The CDR3 sequence is 13 residues long. Per germline, CDR1 MNHNY and CDR2 SVGAGI (reference sequence).

The CDR3 DNA follows: TGTGCCAGCAGCGTAGATGGGACAGCGCATGGAAACACCATATATTTT. This gives the protein CASSVDGTAHGNTIYF. The chain links TRBV9 to TRBJ1-3; TRBD1 matches at 7 bases. V trimming: 0 bases; J trimming: 3 bases; junction bases outside the gene matches: 6. Per germline, CDR1 SGDLS and CDR2 YYNGEE. There are 16 residues in the CDR3.